These 11 T cell receptor beta chains were all obtained from the same sample, sequenced in a study of regulatory T cells in long-lasting Graves disease. Stated time point: persistent/refractory GD, antithyroid drugs over 5 years with positive TRAb. Preparation of the TCR library used RNA extracted from PBMCs. HTBI primers from iRepertoire and Arm-PCR of CDR3 regions yielded the TCR beta libraries. TCRdb independently ran MiXCR on the multiplex PCR reads; one entry per CDR3 protein. The repertoire holds around 460,000 distinct CDR3 sequences, with under 25% as singletons. The sample consisted of peripheral blood mononuclear cells (PBMCs), taken when the disease was refractory, from a patient treated with antithyroid drugs. These TCRs come from a female donor with Graves disease.

Regarding this clonotype: A much larger clone is a single base away; this may be a read error. The rearrangement joins TRBV6-1 to TRBJ1-1, with D possibly being TRBD1 (5 bases). The germline V gene has CDR1 MNHNS and CDR2 SASEGT. The CDR3 contains 15 residues. The CDR3 DNA reads as TGTGCCTGCAGTGAGCAGTGGGGGATGAACACTGAAGCTTTCTTT. Translating it yields CACSEQWGMNTEAFF.

This clonotype was seen a handful of times. The chain uses TRBV7-2 and TRBJ1-1; D ambiguous. The CDR3 is 16 residues long. V lost 0 bases and J 5 bases, leaving 16 bases between the germline ends. Germline loops: CDR1 SGHTA, CDR2 FQGNSA. The CDR3 reads CASSLAPRGGRTEAFF. DNA of the CDR3: TGTGCCAGCAGCTTAGCGCCGCGGGGAGGGAGAACTGAAGCTTTCTTT.

About this clonotype itself: Its ends do not fully match the called genes, so a read error is possible. The V and J genes are TRBV12-3 or TRBV12-4 and TRBJ2-6, with a weak D call TRBD1 (6 bases). The CDR3 is 15 amino acids. The chain's CDR3 is CASSHRVSGASVLTF. CDR3 nucleotide sequence: TGTGCCAGCAGTCACAGGGTCTCTGGGGCCAGCGTCCTGACTTTC.

This clonotype appeared a few times. Since a much larger clone is just one base distant, this may be a read error. The genes are TRBV2 and TRBJ1-1; TRBD1 agrees at 7 bases. This CDR3 spans 12 amino acids. Germline CDR1 and CDR2: SNHLY and FYNNEI. With V trimmed by 7 bases and J by 7 bases, 6 bases remained unmatched. This chain's CDR3 is CASIGDSDEAFF. CDR3 bases: TGTGCCAGCATCGGGGACAGCGATGAAGCTTTCTTT.

This clonotype was counted a single time. The rearrangement uses TRBV18 and TRBJ2-5; D not certain. The CDR3 runs to 16 residues. The V end was cut by 3 bases, the J end by 1 base, with 15 bases between. Looked up from germline, CDR1 is KGHSH and CDR2 is LQKENI. The CDR3 spells CASSPTAASVQETQYF. CDR3 DNA sequence: TGTGCCAGCTCACCGACTGCGGCGAGCGTCCAAGAGACCCAGTACTTC.

The table lists this clonotype with a few counts. In nucleotides, the CDR3 is TGTGCCACCAGCCCGCGGCGGGGGCAAGAGACCCAGTACTTC. This gives the protein CATSPRRGQETQYF. The rearrangement joins TRBV15 to TRBJ2-5; 7 bases are shared with TRBD2. The CDR3 extends over 14 amino acids. Germline V lookup: CDR1 LNHNV, CDR2 YYDKDF (reference sequence). V was clipped by 5 bases and J by 2 bases; unmatched bases: 5.

The chain joins TRBV6-2 or TRBV6-3 to TRBJ2-7; TRBD2 aligns across 11 bases. The CDR3 loop spans 16 amino acids. V was pared by 5 bases and J by 2 bases, with 8 bases of the junction left unmatched. The germline V gene encodes CDR1 MNHEY and CDR2 SVGEGT. CDR3 loop: CASSAPLAGVPYEQYF. CDR3 coding DNA: TGTGCCAGCAGTGCGCCACTAGCGGGGGTACCCTACGAGCAGTACTTC.

J is TRBJ2-2 and V is TRBV4-1, with 9 bases aligning to TRBD2. Per germline, CDR1 MGHRA and CDR2 YSYEKL. V lost 0 bases and J lost 5; bases outside the gene matches: 10. This CDR3 has 18 amino acids. CDR3 nucleotide sequence: TGCGCCAGCAGCCAAGAAATGATGCGGGAGGGCTGGACCGGGGAGCTGTTTTTT. Its protein product is CASSQEMMREGWTGELFF.

This clonotype showed up many times. This sequence joins TRBV20-1 and TRBJ2-5; 9 bases map to TRBD1. J lost 5 bases, V lost 4 bases, and 2 bases had no gene match. From germline, CDR1 is DFQATT and CDR2 SNEGSKA (reference sequence). The CDR3 is made up of 12 amino acids. For the CDR3, the DNA is TGCAGTGCTAAAGGACAGGGGGAGACCCAGTACTTC. It codes for CSAKGQGETQYF.

This clonotype was seen a few times. This chain connects TRBV6-1 to TRBJ1-5; D not resolved. Germline values: CDR1 MNHNS, CDR2 SASEGT. CDR3 length: 13 residues. The ends were cut back, 5 bases at V and 9 bases at J, with 14 bases in the middle. The DNA of the CDR3 is TGTGCCAGCAGTACAGATGGGATTCGGCCCCAGCATTTT. Translated, it gives CASSTDGIRPQHF.

This chain connects TRBV7-9 to TRBJ1-3, with D unresolved. The CDR3 extends over 17 amino acids. V gave up 5 bases and J gave up 0 bases, with 17 bases separating them. Germline CDR1 SEHNR, CDR2 FQNEAQ (reference sequence). CDR3 region: CASSPYLLRASGNTIYF. In DNA, the CDR3 is TGTGCCAGCAGCCCCTACCTTTTGCGGGCCTCTGGAAACACCATATATTTT.